The rows below give T cell receptor beta chains drawn from one sample of a study of cytomegalovirus exposure and HLA in healthy donors. The protocol was immunoSEQ multiplex PCR, while the TCRdb copy is restricted to in-frame clones and leaves out a portion. The data show 150,000 to 200,000 clones, about 80% seen once. Sequenced input: PBMCs. The receptors stem from a man aged 18 to 29 in good health and CMV-seropositive. CDR3s include the opening cysteine and the closing phenylalanine or tryptophan. The order of the fields is clone size, J gene, V gene, D gene, CDR3 protein. A D gene is named only where the DNA matches it firmly. Size tells how often a clone was seen (once, few, many) or the class of an expanded clone, and some rows leave it out.

few	TRBJ2-7	TRBV29-1	-	CSVVTGGDEQYF
-	TRBJ2-1	TRBV28	-	CASSLGLENEQFF
-	TRBJ1-5	TRBV2	TRBD1	CASSATGGNQPQHF
few	TRBJ1-6	TRBV27	TRBD1	CASSSSTTGVVSYNSPLHF
-	TRBJ2-1	TRBV7-9	TRBD1	CASSSPGQGANEQFF
-	TRBJ2-2	TRBV9	-	CASSVGGGTTGELFF
-	TRBJ2-7	TRBV6-5	TRBD2	CASSLAGGREQYF
-	TRBJ2-1	TRBV5-6	-	CASTPGSFYNEQFF
-	TRBJ1-3	TRBV6-5	-	CASRRRSSGNTIYF
-	TRBJ1-1	TRBV14	-	CASSQEWGGEAFF
-	TRBJ1-5	TRBV28	-	CASGLNARVNQPQHF
once	TRBJ1-2	TRBV28	TRBD1	CASRGGSGTGLGGTF
-	TRBJ1-5	TRBV6-6	-	CASSWLGRVGNQPQHF
-	TRBJ2-7	TRBV5-1	TRBD2	CASSYGLAGGVNEQYF
-	TRBJ1-5	TRBV15	-	CATSMGTSKRAQPQHF
-	TRBJ2-5	TRBV9	TRBD2	CASSAGDYQETQYF
few	TRBJ1-1	TRBV19	-	CASSIGGGANTEAFF
once	TRBJ1-1	TRBV7-9	-	CASRTGGREAEAFF
-	TRBJ2-1	TRBV5-1	-	CASSLIGKNPYNEQFF
-	TRBJ1-5	TRBV10-2	-	CASSAGVRPQHF
-	TRBJ2-1	TRBV7-6	-	CASSPGQNNEQFF
-	TRBJ1-2	TRBV6-5	-	CASSVQGEDGYTF
-	TRBJ1-5	TRBV5-1	-	CASSATGDSNQPQHF
-	TRBJ2-7	TRBV7-2	TRBD1	CASSLNPGQGYEQYF
-	TRBJ2-4	TRBV6-6	-	CASSYSMEDIQYF
-	TRBJ1-5	TRBV5-4	-	CASSLWPGVDQPQHF
-	TRBJ1-1	TRBV27	-	CASSLRPRNDEAFF
-	TRBJ2-3	TRBV19	-	CASSIQGSTDTQYF
-	TRBJ1-1	TRBV19	-	CASTPGGTEAFF
few	TRBJ1-4	TRBV28	TRBD1	CASSYMGETGERGELEKLFF
-	-	TRBV6-1	-	CASSEGYEQYF
-	TRBJ2-7	TRBV7-6	-	CASSLGGAGEQYF
-	TRBJ2-1	TRBV7-9	-	CASSFFNGRVTDEQFF
few	TRBJ1-1	TRBV11-2	-	CASSSTPEAFF
-	TRBJ2-1	TRBV18	-	CASSSQSGGSYNEQFF
-	TRBJ2-7	TRBV7-8	-	CASSLDRPTYEQYF
-	TRBJ1-2	TRBV28	-	CASSLHQGKFYGYTF
-	TRBJ1-1	TRBV7-3	-	CASSLVENTEAFF
-	TRBJ1-2	TRBV28	TRBD1	CASSPRTGGYGYTF
-	TRBJ1-1	TRBV10-3	TRBD1	CAIRSTGAKNTEAFF
-	TRBJ1-2	TRBV6-1	TRBD1	CASHGRDRESVF
-	TRBJ1-5	TRBV6-5	-	CASSASLGGKQPQHF
-	TRBJ1-2	TRBV5-1	TRBD1	CASSLQGGTYGYTF
once	TRBJ2-1	TRBV28	-	CASSFRVEQFF
-	TRBJ1-4	TRBV5-8	TRBD1	CASSVGTGGTATNEKLFF
few	TRBJ1-5	TRBV6-6	-	CASSLSNQPQHF
-	TRBJ2-7	TRBV11-2	TRBD2	CASSLPTSGRSSYEQYF
-	TRBJ2-5	TRBV7-9	TRBD1	CASSSGQGTWETQYF
-	TRBJ2-6	TRBV9	-	CASSVSASGANVLTF
-	TRBJ2-7	TRBV29-1	TRBD1	CSVGQGAYEQYF
-	TRBJ2-7	TRBV7-8	-	CASSPSARSYEQYF
-	TRBJ2-5	TRBV9	-	CASSARVQETQYF
-	TRBJ2-7	TRBV10-3	TRBD2	CAISESEEGLAGSSTYEQYF
-	TRBJ2-1	TRBV10-2	TRBD1	CASRKTGLLNNEQFF
-	TRBJ2-1	TRBV7-9	-	CASSLGAFNEQFF
-	TRBJ1-3	TRBV6-5	TRBD1	CASKKGTASGNTIYF
-	TRBJ2-7	TRBV11-2	-	CASSPIRGAGTYEQYF